One sample yielded the 21 T cell receptor beta chains listed below, sequenced in a study of T cells in women clearing cervical HPV infection. TCRdb's table, derived via immunoSEQ multiplex PCR, lists solely in-frame clones and lacks some. The sample has 49,000 or so clones. Sequencing input: blood buffy coat. The receptor source for this set is a woman aged 18-70 years with a cervical HPV16 infection that either progressed to CIN3+ or cleared (not recorded which).

CDR3 DNA, as far as it was read: TGTGCCAGCAGTGAGGGGACAGGGGTAACTCAGCCC. Its protein product is CASSEGTGVTQP. The full CDR3 reads CASSEGTGVTQPQHF. V usage is TRBV28 and J usage is TRBJ1-5, with TRBD1 matching over 10 bases. The read is 3 residues too short to cover the CDR3 end, so that end is filled in from the germline J gene. This CDR3 has 15 amino acids. Germline loops: CDR1 MDHEN, CDR2 SYDVKM. Trimming took 5 bases from V and 6 from J; bases not matched to a gene: 7.

Regarding this clone: The read halts 3 residues ahead of the CDR3 end, with the missing end drawn from the germline J gene. This chain uses TRBV20-1 with TRBJ2-2, with 7 bases lining up with TRBD1. The CDR3 extends over 14 amino acids. Germline V gene sequence: CDR1 DFQATT, CDR2 SNEGSKA (reference sequence). The CDR3 here is CSIPTGATNEKLFF. The part of the CDR3 DNA that was read is TGCAGTATCCCTACAGGGGCAACTAATGAAAAG.

About this clone: The read ends 3 residues shy of where the CDR3 ends; the end is completed using the germline J gene. The rearrangement joins TRBV5-6 to TRBJ2-5; a possible D gene is TRBD2 (6 bases). In germline, CDR1 is SGHDT, CDR2 YYEEEE. The CDR3 totals 13 residues. The sequenced CDR3 bases are TGTGCCAGCAGCAGGGACTCCACAGATACC. Translated: CASSRDSTDT. The entire CDR3 is CASSRDSTDTQYF.

On this clone itself: The CDR3 end is not reached by the read, which stops 3 residues before it; the germline J gene fills it in. The chain uses TRBV7-9 and TRBJ2-1, with D unclear. Per germline, CDR1 SEHNR and CDR2 FQNEAQ (reference sequence). Trimming pared 6 bases from V and 7 bases from J, leaving 10 bases between. The CDR3 spans 12 residues. The CDR3 DNA, read in part, is TGTGCCAGCAGTTCTAGTTCGAATGAG. Residues: CASSSSSNE. The CDR3, in full, reads CASSSSSNEQFF.

Comments on this clone: The CDR3 is cut off 3 residues early in the read; its end comes from the germline J gene. The J gene is TRBJ2-1, the V gene TRBV18; 9 nucleotides line up with TRBD1. The CDR3 is 16 residues long. The germline gives CDR1 KGHSH, CDR2 LQKENI. The V and J ends lost 3 bases and 5 bases, in that order; junction bases with no gene match: 8. This CDR3 is CASSPTTGGRNNEQFF. The sequenced part of the CDR3 DNA is TGTGCCAGCTCACCTACGACAGGGGGTCGGAACAATGAG.

Regarding this clone: The read finishes 3 residues shy of the CDR3 end, and the germline J gene is used to complete it. The chain combines TRBV2 with TRBJ1-6, with D maybe TRBD1 (6 bases). V lost 4 bases to trimming and J lost 9 bases, with 16 bases between them. Germline assignment: CDR1 SNHLY and CDR2 FYNNEI. The CDR3 covers 15 residues. The covered CDR3 bases are TGTGCCAGCAGTGGGCAACAGGGTAGTGTTTCACCC. This gives the protein CASSGQQGSVSP. The whole CDR3 region reads CASSGQQGSVSPLHF.

With respect to this clone: The read gets to within 3 residues of the CDR3 end, and the germline J gene fills in the rest. The V and J genes are TRBV5-1 and TRBJ1-1, with 7 bases lining up with TRBD1. V shed 6 bases, J shed 2 bases, and the junction held 4 bases outside the gene matches. This CDR3 spans 13 amino acids. CDR1 is SGHRS and CDR2 is YFSETQ in the germline V gene. This CDR3 is CASTRDSNTEAFF. CDR3 DNA, as far as it was read: TGCGCCAGCACCAGGGACAGTAACACTGAA.

Concerning this clone: From the germline J gene comes the end of the CDR3, since the read stops 3 residues before it. This rearrangement joins TRBV29-1 to TRBJ2-1; D is perhaps TRBD2 (7 bases). The V gene's germline CDR1 is SQVTM and CDR2 ANQGSEA. Trimming removed 4 bases from V and 6 bases from J, with 13 bases in between. There are 13 residues in the CDR3. The CDR3 here is CSVAWRGPNEQFF. The sequenced CDR3 bases are TGCAGCGTTGCCTGGCGGGGGCCCAATGAG.

Partial CDR3 DNA: TGTGCCAGCAGCCGCGCACAGGGGGCAAGGGGC. Protein: CASSRAQGARG. The entire CDR3 reads CASSRAQGARGYTF. The chain joins TRBV2 to TRBJ1-2; TRBD1 agrees at 9 bases. The sequence runs out 3 residues before the end of the CDR3; the remainder is reconstructed from the germline J gene. Germline V gene sequence: CDR1 SNHLY, CDR2 FYNNEI. The CDR3 loop spans 14 amino acids.

Worth noting for this clone: The CDR3 end falls 3 residues outside the read, so it is completed with the germline J gene. The chain is built from TRBV11-2 and TRBJ2-2; 10 bases are shared with TRBD1. Germline loops: CDR1 SGHAT, CDR2 FQNNGV. After removal of 6 bases from V and 7 bases from J, the junction contained 5 bases not matched to a gene. There are 14 residues in the CDR3. CDR3 DNA (partial): TGTGCCAGCAGATCGACAGGGGGCAACGGGGAG. It is translated as CASRSTGGNGE. The CDR3 as a whole reads CASRSTGGNGELFF.

A word on this clone: With the read ending 3 residues before the CDR3 end, the germline J gene is used to fill in that end. This chain joins TRBV20-1 and TRBJ2-5, with a tentative D call TRBD1 (11 bases). V lost 5 bases and J lost 2, with 39 bases in between. The CDR3 is 22 amino acids. CDR1 is DFQATT, CDR2 SNEGSKA, per germline (reference sequence). CDR3 loop: CSAFRPPGQGGSGGPFQETQYF. CDR3 DNA, as far as it was read: TGCAGTGCTTTTCGACCCCCGGGACAGGGGGGTAGCGGGGGGCCTTTTCAAGAGACC.

For this clone: The read falls 3 residues short of the CDR3 end, and the missing part is taken from the germline J gene. The genes are TRBV20-1 and TRBJ2-1, with 11 bases fitting TRBD2. Looked up from germline, CDR1 is DFQATT and CDR2 is SNEGSKA (reference sequence). The CDR3 spans 14 residues. V gave up 4 bases and J gave up 4 bases; unmatched junction bases: 3. The CDR3 region is CSATSGGNYNEQFF. The CDR3 DNA, read in part, is TGCAGTGCTACTAGCGGGGGGAATTACAATGAG.

The CDR3 protein is CAWSLQVDSPLFF. CDR3 bases read: TGTGCCTGGAGTCTACAGGTTGATTCACCG. This sequence joins TRBV30 and TRBJ2-2, with a weak D call TRBD1 (5 bases). The read ends 3 residues before the CDR3 terminus; that terminus is restored from the germline J gene. Germline V gene sequence: CDR1 GTSNPN, CDR2 SVGIG (reference sequence). The CDR3 is 13 amino acids.

A remark on this clone: The sequence runs out 3 residues before the end of the CDR3; the remainder is reconstructed from the germline J gene. The chain employs TRBV11-2 and TRBJ2-1; TRBD2 matches at 13 bases. J lost 6 bases, V lost 7 bases, and 6 bases had no gene match. This CDR3 comprises 15 residues. Germline V gene lookup returns CDR1 SGHAT and CDR2 FQNNGV. The DNA read from the CDR3 is TGTGCCAGCACCCCACTAGCGGGAGGGCCCAATGAG. Its translation is CASTPLAGGPNE. The full CDR3 sequence reads CASTPLAGGPNEQFF.

As regards this clone: The read terminates 3 residues ahead of where the CDR3 ends, so the germline J gene completes it. The V gene is TRBV19, the J gene TRBJ1-2, with 9 bases fitting TRBD1. Germline V gives CDR1 LNHDA, CDR2 SQIVND (reference sequence). The V gene end was trimmed by 6 bases and the J gene end by 3 bases; junction bases not matched to a gene: 5. This CDR3 contains 14 residues. Partial CDR3 DNA: TGTGCCAGTAGAACTACAGGGGGCGACTATGGC. Its protein product is CASRTTGGDYG. The whole CDR3 reads CASRTTGGDYGYTF.

As concerns this clone: Read coverage stops 3 residues before the CDR3 terminus; the germline J gene supplies the remainder. This sequence joins TRBV7-3 and TRBJ1-1; perhaps TRBD1 as D (6 bases). CDR3 size: 13 residues. V lost 4 bases and J lost 4, with 10 bases in between. Germline lookup yields CDR1 SGHTA and CDR2 FQGTGA. The CDR3 is CASSSQGRTEAFF. CDR3 DNA (partial): TGTGCCAGCAGCTCCCAGGGGCGCACTGAA.

Regarding this clone: Read data end 3 residues before the CDR3 end; the end is taken from the germline J gene. The chain combines TRBV14 with TRBJ1-4; D possibly corresponds to TRBD1 (5 bases). From germline, CDR1 is SGHDN and CDR2 FVKESK. This CDR3 is 13 amino acids long. The covered CDR3 bases are TGTGCCAGCAGCCCTCCTGGGGCCAACGTA. Its translation is CASSPPGANV. The complete CDR3 reads CASSPPGANVLFF. The full variable domain, with the rest looked up from reference TRBV14 and TRBJ1-4, is EAGVTQFPSHSVIEKGQTVTLRCDPISGHDNLYWYRRVMGKEIKFLLHFVKESKQDESGMPNNRFLAERTGGTYSTLKVQPAELEDSGVYFCASSPPGANVLFFGSGTQLSVL.

Details on this clone: The read is 3 residues too short to cover the CDR3 end, so that end is filled in from the germline J gene. The rearrangement links TRBV7-3 to TRBJ2-7; D remains unclear. The CDR3 has 13 amino acids. The germline V gene encodes CDR1 SGHTA and CDR2 FQGTGA. Trimming removed 2 bases at V and 3 bases at J, with 8 bases between. The CDR3 loop is CASSLFAGYEQYF. The sequenced part of the CDR3 DNA is TGTGCCAGCAGCTTATTTGCCGGCTACGAG.

With respect to this clone: The CDR3 goes on 3 residues after the read ends, and that part is filled in from the germline J gene. The chain links TRBV30 to TRBJ1-6; 7 nucleotides line up with TRBD1. Germline lookup yields CDR1 GTSNPN and CDR2 SVGIG (reference sequence). After removal of 0 bases from V and 10 bases from J, the junction contained 3 bases not matched to a gene. This CDR3 has 13 amino acids. The CDR3 sequence is CAWSVQGRSPLHF. CDR3 DNA, as far as it was read: TGTGCCTGGAGTGTACAGGGGCGGTCACCC.

Remarks on this clone: The read is 3 residues too short to cover the CDR3 end, so that end is filled in from the germline J gene. This chain links TRBV7-3 with TRBJ2-5; 7 nucleotides line up with TRBD2. CDR3 length: 13 amino acids. Germline trimming cut 1 base from V and 5 bases from J; bases unmatched to any gene: 1. Germline CDR1 SGHTA, CDR2 FQGTGA. The CDR3 DNA, read in part, is TGTGCCAGCAGCTTAATGGGGGGGGAGACC. Translating gives CASSLMGGET. The complete CDR3 sequence is CASSLMGGETQYF.

As concerns this clone: The read ends 3 residues shy of where the CDR3 ends; the end is completed using the germline J gene. The chain couples TRBV6-2 or TRBV6-3 to TRBJ1-5, with D perhaps matching TRBD1 (6 bases). The CDR3 is 14 residues long. From germline, CDR1 is MNHEY and CDR2 SVGEGT. V shed 2 bases and J shed 3 bases, with 8 bases lying between them. The CDR3 reads CASSYKGVNQPQHF. The CDR3 bases that were read are TGTGCCAGCAGTTACAAGGGGGTCAATCAGCCC.